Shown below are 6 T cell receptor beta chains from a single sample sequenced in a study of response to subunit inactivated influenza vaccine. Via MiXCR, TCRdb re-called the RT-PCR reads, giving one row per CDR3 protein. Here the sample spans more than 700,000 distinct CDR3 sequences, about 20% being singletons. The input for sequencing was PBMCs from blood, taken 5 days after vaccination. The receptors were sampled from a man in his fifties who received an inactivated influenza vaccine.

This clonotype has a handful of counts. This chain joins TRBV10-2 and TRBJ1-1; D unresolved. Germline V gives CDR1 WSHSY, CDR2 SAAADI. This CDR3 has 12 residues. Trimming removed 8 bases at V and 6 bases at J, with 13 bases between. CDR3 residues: CASHEGRAEAFF. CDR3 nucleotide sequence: TGCGCCAGCCACGAGGGAAGGGCTGAAGCTTTCTTT.

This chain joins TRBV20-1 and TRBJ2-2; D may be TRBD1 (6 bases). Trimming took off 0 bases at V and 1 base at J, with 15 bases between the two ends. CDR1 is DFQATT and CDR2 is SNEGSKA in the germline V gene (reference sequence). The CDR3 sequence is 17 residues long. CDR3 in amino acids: CSARDLLGTLNTGELFF. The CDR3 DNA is TGCAGTGCTAGAGATCTCTTAGGGACACTGAACACCGGGGAGCTGTTTTTT.

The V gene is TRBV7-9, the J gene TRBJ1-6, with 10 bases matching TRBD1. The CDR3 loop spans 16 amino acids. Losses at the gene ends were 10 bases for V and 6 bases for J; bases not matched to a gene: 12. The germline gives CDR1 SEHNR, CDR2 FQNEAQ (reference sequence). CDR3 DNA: TGTGCCACCGTAATCCCGACAGGGGGCAGTAATTCACCCCTCCACTTT. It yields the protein CATVIPTGGSNSPLHF.

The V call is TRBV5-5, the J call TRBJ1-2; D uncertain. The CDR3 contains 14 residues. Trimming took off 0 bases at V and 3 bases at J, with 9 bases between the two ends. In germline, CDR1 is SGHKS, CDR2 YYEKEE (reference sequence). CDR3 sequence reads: CASSLGGVDYGYTF. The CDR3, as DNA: TGTGCCAGCAGCTTGGGTGGGGTTGACTATGGCTACACCTTC. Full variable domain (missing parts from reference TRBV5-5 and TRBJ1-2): DAGVTQSPTHLIKTRGQQVTLRCSPISGHKSVSWYQQVLGQGPQFIFQYYEKEERGRGNFPDRFSARQFPNYSSELNVNALLLGDSALYLCASSLGGVDYGYTFGSGTRLTVV.

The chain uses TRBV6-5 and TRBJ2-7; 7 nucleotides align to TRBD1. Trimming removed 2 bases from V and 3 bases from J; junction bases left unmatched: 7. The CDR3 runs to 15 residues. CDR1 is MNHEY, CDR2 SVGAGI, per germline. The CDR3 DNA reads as TGTGCCAGCAGTTACGGGCCGGGACAGAACTACGAGCAGTACTTC. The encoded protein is CASSYGPGQNYEQYF.

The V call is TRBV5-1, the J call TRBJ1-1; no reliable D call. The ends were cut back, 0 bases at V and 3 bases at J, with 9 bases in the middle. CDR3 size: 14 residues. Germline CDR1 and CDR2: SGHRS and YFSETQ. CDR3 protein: CASSLEMSYTEAFF. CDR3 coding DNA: TGCGCCAGCAGCTTGGAGATGTCATACACTGAAGCTTTCTTT.